Only one count was recorded for the clone carrying this TCR beta chain. This sample was taken from a study of blood T cell repertoires in COVID-19. On the study more broadly: The origin of the acute and convalescent COVID-19 samples was the United States, Italy and Spain. PBMCs, B-cell-depleted T cells, or T cells provided the cDNA or gDNA that made up the material.

Between the trimmed V and J ends, which lost 6 bases and 5 bases, there was a span of 18 bases. In germline, CDR1 is MNHEY, CDR2 SVGAGI. The CDR3 extends over 15 amino acids. The protocol was immunoSEQ multiplex PCR, while the TCRdb copy is restricted to in-frame clones and leaves out a portion. The sample includes some 170,000 clones, 84% of them seen just once. This chain links TRBV6-5 with TRBJ2-3; tentative D call: TRBD2 (7 bases). This clonotype was obtained from a man aged 50-60 years who had recovered from COVID-19. The sample consisted of PBMCs or T cells enriched from blood (not recorded which). The CDR3 region is CASRLGAGDLDTQYF. The CDR3 DNA follows: TGTGCCAGCAGACTGGGGGCGGGGGACCTAGATACGCAGTATTTT.